The 23 T cell receptor beta chains below come from one sample, sequenced in a study of OX40 agonist ivuxolimab in advanced cancers. The assay was immunoSEQ multiplex PCR, and TCRdb's table has in-frame clones only and misses some. Here the sample spans about 50,000 clones, about 79% being singletons. Sequenced here: CD4+ or CD8+ T cells sorted from blood, sampled in a trial of the OX40 agonist ivuxolimab. These receptors were collected from an adult with an advanced solid tumor such as melanoma, head and neck, liver or kidney cancer.

V is TRBV14 and J is TRBJ2-7, with unresolved D. The V end lost 3 bases, the J end lost 8 bases, and 14 bases lay between the germline ends. The CDR3 contains 13 residues. CDR1 is SGHDN and CDR2 is FVKESK in the germline V gene. CDR3 region: CASSQAIRMKQYF. The DNA of the CDR3 is TGTGCCAGCAGCCAGGCTATCAGGATGAAGCAGTACTTC.

The V and J genes are TRBV7-8 and TRBJ2-1; the D gene is possibly TRBD2 (7 bases). The CDR3 covers 18 residues. The germline gives CDR1 SGHVS, CDR2 FQNEAQ. The V gene lost 5 bases and the J gene lost 9 bases, with 29 bases spanning the gap. In DNA, the CDR3 is TGTGCCAGCAGCCTCAACCCGGGGGGCCCCCTATTAGCTAGTGAGCAGTTCTTC. Protein sequence: CASSLNPGGPLLASEQFF.

The chain carries TRBV2 and TRBJ2-5; no definite D call. The ends were cut back, 3 bases at V and 6 bases at J, with 14 bases in the middle. The CDR3 is 14 amino acids. Per the germline V gene, CDR1 is SNHLY and CDR2 is FYNNEI. CDR3 region: CASSESGPPQTQYF. As DNA, the CDR3 is TGTGCCAGCAGTGAGTCCGGTCCCCCCCAGACCCAGTACTTC.

This chain joins TRBV6-1 and TRBJ1-4; maybe TRBD1 (5 bases). This CDR3 has 14 amino acids. Looked up from germline, CDR1 is MNHNS and CDR2 is SASEGT. Trimming took 4 bases from V and 2 from J, leaving 8 bases between them. CDR3 sequence reads: CASSVGTTNEKLFF. CDR3 nucleotide sequence: TGTGCCAGCAGTGTAGGGACCACTAATGAAAAACTGTTTTTT.

The genes are TRBV5-5 and TRBJ1-1, with a tentative D call TRBD1 (5 bases). Trimming stripped 5 bases from V and 5 bases from J, with 16 bases between. CDR3 length: 14 amino acids. CDR1 and CDR2 from the germline V gene are SGHKS and YYEKEE (reference sequence). CDR3 in amino acids: CASSYRGMGTEAFF. CDR3 DNA sequence: TGTGCCAGCAGTTATCGGGGGATGGGGACTGAAGCTTTCTTT.

V usage is TRBV5-1 and J usage is TRBJ2-5; D is unresolved. Germline loops: CDR1 SGHRS, CDR2 YFSETQ. The CDR3 covers 13 residues. V shed 7 bases and J shed 4 bases, with 14 bases lying between them. CDR3: CASDSMTGETQYF. CDR3 DNA: TGCGCCAGCGACTCCATGACGGGAGAGACCCAGTACTTC. Full variable domain (remainder filled in from reference TRBV5-1 and TRBJ2-5): KAGVTQTPRYLIKTRGQQVTLSCSPISGHRSVSWYQQTPGQGLQFLFEYFSETQRNKGNFPGRFSGRQFSNSRSEMNVSTLELGDSALYLCASDSMTGETQYFGPGTRLLVL.

This clone came up a few times. V and J are TRBV4-1 and TRBJ1-2; D gene uncertain. Germline V gene data show CDR1 as MGHRA and CDR2 as YSYEKL. With 4 bases removed from V and 1 base from J, the gap between germline ends came to 16 bases. The CDR3 covers 16 residues. CDR3 nucleotide sequence: TGCGCCAGCAGCCCCCCAGGACGGGCTCTTAACTATGGCTACACCTTC. Translated: CASSPPGRALNYGYTF.

The genes are TRBV5-1 and TRBJ2-7; tentative D call: TRBD2 (6 bases). The germline CDR1 and CDR2 sequences are SGHRS and YFSETQ. V was cut by 0 bases and J by 2 bases, with 9 bases left in between. The CDR3 is made up of 14 amino acids. For the CDR3, the DNA is TGCGCCAGCAGCTTGGAGGCGGGACCCTACGAGCAGTACTTC. This translates into CASSLEAGPYEQYF.

The chain employs TRBV29-1 and TRBJ2-7; D is perhaps TRBD1 (5 bases). This CDR3 region has 13 residues. CDR1 and CDR2 from the germline V gene are SQVTM and ANQGSEA. The V gene lost 4 bases and the J gene lost 5 bases, with 15 bases spanning the gap. The CDR3: CSVAEWQGNEQYF. The CDR3, as DNA: TGCAGCGTTGCTGAATGGCAGGGAAACGAGCAGTACTTC.

CDR3 protein: CASSSDILHSGNTIYF. The CDR3 coding sequence is TGCGCCAGCAGCTCGGACATTCTACACTCTGGAAACACCATATATTTT. The chain uses TRBV5-1 and TRBJ1-3; D may be TRBD1 (5 bases). Germline CDR1 and CDR2: SGHRS and YFSETQ. The length of the CDR3 is 16 residues. Trimming cost V 3 bases and J 0 bases, with 13 bases left between them.

The chain uses TRBV20-1 and TRBJ1-2; D gene uncertain. The CDR3 sequence is 10 residues long. Deletions cut 5 bases from V and 8 bases from J, with 9 bases between. Germline values: CDR1 DFQATT, CDR2 SNEGSKA (reference sequence). The CDR3 loop reads CSASQSGYTF. The CDR3 bases are TGCAGTGCTTCCCAATCGGGCTACACCTTC.

The chain combines TRBV29-1 with TRBJ1-4; 7 bases line up with TRBD1. Germline V gene data show CDR1 as SQVTM and CDR2 as ANQGSEA. Germline trimming cut 5 bases from V and 7 bases from J; bases unmatched to any gene: 4. The CDR3 is made up of 12 amino acids. CDR3 nucleotides: TGCAGCGTTCTACAGGGGAGTGAAAAACTGTTTTTT. It encodes CSVLQGSEKLFF.

There are a few counts of this clone. V gene TRBV4-2 combines with J gene TRBJ1-2; a possible D gene is TRBD1 (6 bases). The V gene lost 6 bases and the J gene lost 2 bases, with 13 bases spanning the gap. CDR3 length equals 14 residues. From germline, CDR1 is LGHNA and CDR2 YNFKEQ. The CDR3 nucleotides read TGTGCCAGCAGTAACAGGGTGGGGAACTATGGCTACACCTTC. It codes for CASSNRVGNYGYTF.

The genes are TRBV5-6 and TRBJ2-3, with 7 bases matching TRBD1. J was trimmed by 6 bases and V by 3 bases; bases with no gene match: 16. Germline assignment: CDR1 SGHDT and CDR2 YYEEEE. The CDR3 is 17 residues long. CDR3 sequence reads: CASSSLGVGTDGDTQYF. For the CDR3, the DNA is TGTGCCAGCAGCTCCCTGGGAGTAGGGACAGATGGGGATACGCAGTATTTT.

The CDR3 sequence: CAISGQGVQPQHF. CDR3 DNA: TGTGCCATCAGTGGACAAGGGGTGCAGCCCCAGCATTTT. This sequence joins TRBV10-3 and TRBJ1-5, with a tentative D call TRBD1 (5 bases). Per germline, CDR1 ENHRY and CDR2 SYGVKD. Deletions cut 4 bases from V and 7 bases from J, with 11 bases between. The CDR3 length is 13 residues.

The chain employs TRBV29-1 and TRBJ2-7; 10 positions match TRBD1. The CDR3 has 14 amino acids. Germline CDR1 reads SQVTM; CDR2 reads ANQGSEA. Trimming took 6 bases from V and 0 from J; bases not matched to a gene: 5. The CDR3 region has the DNA TGCAGCGTGCCGGGACAGGGGAGCTCCTACGAGCAGTACTTC. This sequence encodes CSVPGQGSSYEQYF.

This chain connects TRBV5-6 to TRBJ2-3; D remains ambiguous. Germline CDR1 SGHDT, CDR2 YYEEEE. V was trimmed by 6 bases and J by 0 bases, leaving 11 bases between them. This CDR3 contains 14 residues. This chain's CDR3 is CASNDITSTDTQYF. In DNA form, the CDR3 reads TGTGCCAGCAACGACATTACTAGCACAGATACGCAGTATTTT. The full variable domain, with the rest looked up from reference TRBV5-6 and TRBJ2-3, is DAGVTQSPTHLIKTRGQQVTLRCSPKSGHDTVSWYQQALGQGPQFIFQYYEEEERQRGNFPDRFSGHQFPNYSSELNVNALLLGDSALYLCASNDITSTDTQYFGPGTRLTVL.

The chain carries TRBV30 and TRBJ2-3; 9 nucleotides match TRBD1. Germline V lookup: CDR1 GTSNPN, CDR2 SVGIG (reference sequence). The CDR3 runs 14 residues. The trim removed 0 bases at V and 4 bases at J, leaving 2 bases unmatched. The CDR3 spells CAWSVQGAADTQYF. Written as DNA, the CDR3 is TGTGCCTGGAGTGTACAGGGGGCAGCAGATACGCAGTATTTT.

The gene calls are TRBV18 and TRBJ2-3; 12 bases line up with TRBD1. This CDR3 spans 17 amino acids. The junction had 7 bases not matched to a gene; V was cut back by 5 bases and J by 1 base. Germline values: CDR1 KGHSH, CDR2 LQKENI. The CDR3 DNA is TGTGCCAGCTCAGCCGGGACAGGGGGCAGTGGCACAGATACGCAGTATTTT. Its translation: CASSAGTGGSGTDTQYF. Filled out from reference TRBV18 and TRBJ2-3, the complete variable domain reads NAGVMQNPRHLVRRRGQEARLRCSPMKGHSHVYWYRQLPEEGLKFMVYLQKENIIDESGMPKERFSAEFPKEGPSILRIQQVVRGDSAAYFCASSAGTGGSGTDTQYFGPGTRLTVL.

This clone was recorded once. The chain carries TRBV29-1 and TRBJ2-7, with unresolved D. Germline V gene sequence: CDR1 SQVTM, CDR2 ANQGSEA. This CDR3 spans 12 amino acids. The ends were cut back, 2 bases at V and 0 bases at J, with 5 bases in the middle. CDR3 residues: CSVEISSYEQYF. The CDR3 bases are TGCAGCGTTGAAATTAGCTCCTACGAGCAGTACTTC.

The chain joins TRBV7-2 to TRBJ1-3, with 9 bases that match TRBD1. From germline, CDR1 is SGHTA and CDR2 FQGNSA. The CDR3 runs 14 residues. The V segment lost 4 bases and the J segment 5 bases; nucleotides outside the gene matches: 3. The CDR3 DNA follows: TGTGCCAGCAGCTCCGGGACAGGGAGAAACACCATATATTTT. Amino acid sequence: CASSSGTGRNTIYF. Combining the CDR3 with reference TRBV7-2 and TRBJ1-3 gives the whole variable domain GAGVSQSPSNKVTEKGKDVELRCDPISGHTALYWYRQSLGQGLEFLIYFQGNSAPDKSGLPSDRFSAERTGGSVSTLTIQRTQQEDSAVYLCASSSGTGRNTIYFGEGSWLTVV.

The gene calls are TRBV5-1 and TRBJ2-1, with D tentatively TRBD1 or TRBD2 (7 bases each). Germline V gene lookup returns CDR1 SGHRS and CDR2 YFSETQ. V lost 0 bases and J 5 bases, leaving 12 bases between the germline ends. The CDR3 runs to 15 residues. The CDR3 coding sequence is TGCGCCAGCAGCTTGGTGGCAGGGGGGGACAATGAGCAGTTCTTC. Translated: CASSLVAGGDNEQFF.

This sequence joins TRBV10-3 and TRBJ1-2; TRBD1 is a possible D gene (5 bases). Trimming removed 3 bases at V and 3 bases at J, with 17 bases between. The CDR3 length is 16 residues. Germline V CDR1 and CDR2: ENHRY, SYGVKD. The CDR3 nucleotides read TGTGCCATCAGTGATTTCAGGGATGGATCCTACTATGGCTACACCTTC. As protein: CAISDFRDGSYYGYTF.